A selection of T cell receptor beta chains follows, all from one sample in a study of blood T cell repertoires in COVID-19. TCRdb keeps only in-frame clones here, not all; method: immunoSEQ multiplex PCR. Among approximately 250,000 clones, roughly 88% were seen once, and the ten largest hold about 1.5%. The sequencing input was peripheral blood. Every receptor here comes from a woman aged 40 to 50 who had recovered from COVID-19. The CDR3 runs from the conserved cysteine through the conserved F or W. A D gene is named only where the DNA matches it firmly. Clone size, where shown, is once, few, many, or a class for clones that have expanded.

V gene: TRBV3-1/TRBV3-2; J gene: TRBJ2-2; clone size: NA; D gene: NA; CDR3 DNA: TGTGCCAGCAGCCAAGTCGACAAAGGGGAGCTGTTTTTT; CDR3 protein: CASSQVDKGELFF
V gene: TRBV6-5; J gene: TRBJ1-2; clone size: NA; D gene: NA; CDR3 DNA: TGTGCCAGCAGTTACGATTTATGGGGAGGTAGTGGCTACACCTTC; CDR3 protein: CASSYDLWGGSGYTF
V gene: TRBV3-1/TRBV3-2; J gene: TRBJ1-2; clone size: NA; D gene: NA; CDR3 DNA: TGTGCCAGCAGCCTCCTCGACAGGCAGGGGAAGTATGGCTACACCTTC; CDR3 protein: CASSLLDRQGKYGYTF
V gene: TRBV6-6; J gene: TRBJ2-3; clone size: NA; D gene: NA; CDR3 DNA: TGTGCCAGTTTACAGGGTCCCACAGATACGCAGTATTTT; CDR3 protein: CASLQGPTDTQYF
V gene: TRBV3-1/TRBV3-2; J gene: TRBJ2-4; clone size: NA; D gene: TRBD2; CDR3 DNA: TGTGCCAGCAGCCAAGGGGGGGGACAAAACATTCAGTACTTC; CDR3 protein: CASSQGGGQNIQYF
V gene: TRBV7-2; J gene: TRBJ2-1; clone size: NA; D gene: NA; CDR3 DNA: TGTGCCAGTTCCAAGGCACAGGGACCCTACAATGAGCAGTTCTTC; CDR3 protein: CASSKAQGPYNEQFF
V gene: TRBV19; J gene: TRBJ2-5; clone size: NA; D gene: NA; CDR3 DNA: TGTGCCAGTAGTATAGTTGGGAGACGAGAGACCCAGTACTTC; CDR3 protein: CASSIVGRRETQYF
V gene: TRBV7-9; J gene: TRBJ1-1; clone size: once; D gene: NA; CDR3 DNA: TGTGCCAGCAGCTACGGAGGAGGTGAAGCTTTCTTT; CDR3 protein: CASSYGGGEAFF
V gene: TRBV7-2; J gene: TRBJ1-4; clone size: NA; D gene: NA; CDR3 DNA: TGTGCCAGCAGGGCATGGGCTTTGGCTAATGAAAAACTGTTTTTT; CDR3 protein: CASRAWALANEKLFF
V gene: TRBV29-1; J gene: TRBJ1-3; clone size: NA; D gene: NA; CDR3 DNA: TGCAGCGTTGTCGTGGGAAACACCATATATTTT; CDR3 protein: CSVVVGNTIYF
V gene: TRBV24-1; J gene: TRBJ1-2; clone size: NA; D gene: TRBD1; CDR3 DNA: TGTGCCACCAGTGACTTGCCACAGGGGAGGAATGGCTACACCTTC; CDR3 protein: CATSDLPQGRNGYTF
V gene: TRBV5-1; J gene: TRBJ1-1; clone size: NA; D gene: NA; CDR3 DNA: TGCGCCAGCAGCACAGGACAGAATGATATTGAAGCTTTCTTT; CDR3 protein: CASSTGQNDIEAFF
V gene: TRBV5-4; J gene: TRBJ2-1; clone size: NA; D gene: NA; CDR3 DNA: TGTGCCAGCAGCTTGGTATCCGGGCGGGGGCTTTACAATGAGCAGTTCTTC; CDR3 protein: CASSLVSGRGLYNEQFF
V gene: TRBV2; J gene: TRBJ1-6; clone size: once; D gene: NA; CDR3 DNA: TGTGCCAGCAGTGAAGCTCAGGCAGAGAATTCACCCCTCCACTTT; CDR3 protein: CASSEAQAENSPLHF
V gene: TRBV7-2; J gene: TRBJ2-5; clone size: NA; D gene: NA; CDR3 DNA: TGTGCCAGCAGCTTAGGGGGGGATGTCGAGACCCAGTACTTC; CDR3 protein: CASSLGGDVETQYF
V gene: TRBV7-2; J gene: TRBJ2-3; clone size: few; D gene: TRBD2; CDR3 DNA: TGTGCCAGCAGCTTTTTTCTAGCGGGGGGCGCAGATACGCAGTATTTT; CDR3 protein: CASSFFLAGGADTQYF
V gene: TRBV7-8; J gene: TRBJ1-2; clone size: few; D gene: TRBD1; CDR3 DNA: TGTGCCAGCAGCCCTCGTCGGGGACAGTTTCACAGATATGGCTACACCTTC; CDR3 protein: CASSPRRGQFHRYGYTF
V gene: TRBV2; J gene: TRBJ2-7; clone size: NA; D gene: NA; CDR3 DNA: TGTGCCAGCAGTGAACTGGCGGGTTGGGTCCGCGAGCAGTACTTC; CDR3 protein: CASSELAGWVREQYF
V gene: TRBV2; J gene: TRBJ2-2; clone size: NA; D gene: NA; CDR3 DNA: TGTGCCAGCAGCCTTAATCGACAGAACACCGGGGAGCTGTTTTTT; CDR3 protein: CASSLNRQNTGELFF
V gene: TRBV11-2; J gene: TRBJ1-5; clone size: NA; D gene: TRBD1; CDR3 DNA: TGTGCCAGCAGCTCCGGGACAGGGCAGCGTCAGCCCCAGCATTTT; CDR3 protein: CASSSGTGQRQPQHF
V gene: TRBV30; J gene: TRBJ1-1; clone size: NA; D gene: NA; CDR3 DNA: TGTGCCTGGAGGCTTAACGGGGACACTGAAGCTTTCTTT; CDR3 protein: CAWRLNGDTEAFF
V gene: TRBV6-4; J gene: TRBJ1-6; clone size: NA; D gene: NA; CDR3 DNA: TGTGCCAGCAGTGACGAGCGTAATTCACCCCTCCACTTT; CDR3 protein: CASSDERNSPLHF
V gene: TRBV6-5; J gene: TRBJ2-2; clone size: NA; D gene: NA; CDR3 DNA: TGTGCCAGCAGTTATTCGCAGACCGGGGAGCTGTTTTTT; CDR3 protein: CASSYSQTGELFF
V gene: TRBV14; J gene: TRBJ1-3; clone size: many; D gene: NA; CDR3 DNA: TGTGCCAGCAGCCATGGGGGGGCTTCTGGAAACACCATATATTTT; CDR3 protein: CASSHGGASGNTIYF
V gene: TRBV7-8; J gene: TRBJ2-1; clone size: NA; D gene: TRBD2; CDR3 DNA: TGTGCCAGCAGCTTAATACTAGCGGGGAAATACAATGAGCAGTTCTTC; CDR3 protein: CASSLILAGKYNEQFF
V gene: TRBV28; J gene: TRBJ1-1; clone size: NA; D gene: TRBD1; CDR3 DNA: TGTGCCAGCAAGGTACAGGGGGCTTCTTACACTGAAGCTTTCTTT; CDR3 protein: CASKVQGASYTEAFF
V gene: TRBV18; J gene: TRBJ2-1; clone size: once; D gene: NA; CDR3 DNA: TGTGCCAGCTCACCGGGGAGAAATGAGCAGTTCTTC; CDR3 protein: CASSPGRNEQFF
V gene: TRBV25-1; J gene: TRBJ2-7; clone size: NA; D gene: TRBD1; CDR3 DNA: TGTGCCAGCAGTGATCCCGGGACAGGGACGTACGAGCAGTACTTC; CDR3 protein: CASSDPGTGTYEQYF
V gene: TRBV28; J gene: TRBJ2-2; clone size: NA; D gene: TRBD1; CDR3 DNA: TGTGCCAGCAGTTTTCTAACAGGGGGCGGCGGGGAGCTGTTTTTT; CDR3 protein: CASSFLTGGGGELFF
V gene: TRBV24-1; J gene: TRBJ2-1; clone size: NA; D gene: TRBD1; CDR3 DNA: TGTGCCACCAGTGATTTCAGGGGGCTCAATGAGCAGTTCTTC; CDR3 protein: CATSDFRGLNEQFF
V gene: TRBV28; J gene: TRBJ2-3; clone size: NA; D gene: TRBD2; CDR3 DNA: TGTGCCAGCACCTCTCCGGGGGGGGCCATTGCAGATACGCAGTATTTT; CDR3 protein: CASTSPGGAIADTQYF
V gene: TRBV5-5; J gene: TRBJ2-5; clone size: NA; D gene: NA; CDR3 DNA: TGTGCCAGCAGCTTGGGTCCTGCGGGAACTGAGACCCAGTACTTC; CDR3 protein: CASSLGPAGTETQYF
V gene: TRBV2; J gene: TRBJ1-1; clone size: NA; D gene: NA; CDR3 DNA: TGTGCCAGCAGGACAGTCACTGAAGCTTTCTTT; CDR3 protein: CASRTVTEAFF
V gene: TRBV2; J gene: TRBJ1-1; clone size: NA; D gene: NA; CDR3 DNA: TGTGCCAGCATGCCGGGACAGAACACTGAAGCTTTCTTT; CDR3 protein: CASMPGQNTEAFF
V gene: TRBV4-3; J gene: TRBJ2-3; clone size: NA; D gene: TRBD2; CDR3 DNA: TGCGCCAGCAGCCAAGATACTGGCGGGGGGGCCCAAGATACGCAGTATTTT; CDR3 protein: CASSQDTGGGAQDTQYF
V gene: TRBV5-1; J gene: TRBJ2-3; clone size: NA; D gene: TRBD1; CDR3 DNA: TGCGCCAGCAGCGCCACAGGGGGCTCGGGCACAGATACGCAGTATTTT; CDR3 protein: CASSATGGSGTDTQYF
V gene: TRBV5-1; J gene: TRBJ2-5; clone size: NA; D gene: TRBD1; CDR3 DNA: TGCGCCAGCAGCTTGGTCCAGACAGGGGGAGAGACCCAGTACTTC; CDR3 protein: CASSLVQTGGETQYF
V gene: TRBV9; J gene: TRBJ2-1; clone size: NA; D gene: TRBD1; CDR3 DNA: TGTGCCAGCAGCGTAGAGGGGGCCCAGCAGTTCTTC; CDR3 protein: CASSVEGAQQFF
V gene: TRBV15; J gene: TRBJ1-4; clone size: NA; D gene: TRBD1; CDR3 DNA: TGTGCCACCAGCAGCCGTGACAGGGGGCAAGAAAAACTGTTTTTT; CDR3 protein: CATSSRDRGQEKLFF
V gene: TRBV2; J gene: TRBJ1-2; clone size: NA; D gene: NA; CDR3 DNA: TGTGCCAGCAGTGACGTCGACTCCTATGGCTACACCTTC; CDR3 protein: CASSDVDSYGYTF
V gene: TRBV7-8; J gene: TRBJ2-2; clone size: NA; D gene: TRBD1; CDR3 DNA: TGTGCCAGCAGCTTAGTTAGCAGGGGGCTGGGCGGGGAGCTGTTTTTT; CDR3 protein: CASSLVSRGLGGELFF
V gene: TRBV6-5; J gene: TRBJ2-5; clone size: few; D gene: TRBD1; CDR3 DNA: TGTGCCAGCAGTTACTCGACAGGGGAACAAGAGACCCAGTACTTC; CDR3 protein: CASSYSTGEQETQYF
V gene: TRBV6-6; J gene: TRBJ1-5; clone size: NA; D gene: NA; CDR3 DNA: TGTGCCAGCAGTTACCAGGAGGGACAGCCCCAGCATTTT; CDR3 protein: CASSYQEGQPQHF
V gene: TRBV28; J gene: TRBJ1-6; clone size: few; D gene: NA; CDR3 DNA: TGTGCCATCCGGGACTCCTATAATTCACCCCTCCACTTT; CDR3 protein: CAIRDSYNSPLHF
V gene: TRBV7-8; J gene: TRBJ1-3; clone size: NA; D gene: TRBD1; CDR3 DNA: TGTGCCAGCAGCCGAGACAGGGACTCTGGAAACACCATATATTTT; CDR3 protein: CASSRDRDSGNTIYF
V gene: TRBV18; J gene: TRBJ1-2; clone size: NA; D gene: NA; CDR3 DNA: TGTGCCAGCTCACCGGACAGCCAGTATGGCTACACCTTC; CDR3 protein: CASSPDSQYGYTF
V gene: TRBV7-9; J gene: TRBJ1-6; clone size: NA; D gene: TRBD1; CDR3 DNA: TGTGCCAGCAGCTTATTTGGGACAGTGAATTCACCCCTCCACTTT; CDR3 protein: CASSLFGTVNSPLHF
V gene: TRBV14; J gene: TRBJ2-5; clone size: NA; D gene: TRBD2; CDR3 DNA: TGTGCCAGCAGCCAAGATGGTACCCTAGCGGGGAAGGAGACCCAGTACTTC; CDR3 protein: CASSQDGTLAGKETQYF
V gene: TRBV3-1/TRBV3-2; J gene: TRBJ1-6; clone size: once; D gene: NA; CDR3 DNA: TGTGCCAGCAGCCCACTTCTGGTCGGGTCACCCCTCCACTTT; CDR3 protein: CASSPLLVGSPLHF
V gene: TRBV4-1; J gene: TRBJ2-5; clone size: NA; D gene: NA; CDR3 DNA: TGCGCCAGCAGCCAAGGTTCGTCCGACCAAGAGACCCAGTACTTC; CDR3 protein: CASSQGSSDQETQYF
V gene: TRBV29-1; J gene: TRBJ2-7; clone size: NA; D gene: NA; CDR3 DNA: TGCAGCGTTGTTGGTAGCGGAGGAGTGCAGTACTTC; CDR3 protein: CSVVGSGGVQYF
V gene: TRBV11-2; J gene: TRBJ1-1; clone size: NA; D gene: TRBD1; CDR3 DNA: TGTGCCAGCAGCCCGGACAGGGTGAGGTCTGAAGCTTTCTTT; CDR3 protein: CASSPDRVRSEAFF
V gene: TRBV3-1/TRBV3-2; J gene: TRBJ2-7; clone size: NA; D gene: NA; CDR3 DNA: TGTGCCAGCAGCCAAGGTGGACAGATATACGAGCAGTACTTC; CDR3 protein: CASSQGGQIYEQYF